This paragraph covers one TCR beta chain sequence. Its antigen is not known. The data belong to a study of shared clonotypes between healthy human individuals. The table came from immunoSEQ multiplex PCR; TCRdb's copy has only in-frame clones and leaves some out. Counted here are approximately 1,500,000 clones, 98% occurring once; the ten biggest clones make up 0.4% to 0.55%. Germline V gives CDR1 SGHRS, CDR2 YFSETQ. Deletions cut 1 base from V and 4 bases from J, with 11 bases between. The CDR3 totals 14 residues. Study observations and caveats: A handful of donors had 5% to 6.5% of their naive CD4 clonotypes in common. Since donors were few, the genetic and exposure-history diversity represented was limited.

Sequenced material: naive CD4+ T cells sorted from blood. The subset was: CD45RA+ positively selected. The source of this sequence is a man younger than 45 in good health. The V gene is TRBV5-1, the J gene TRBJ1-1, with D perhaps matching TRBD1 (6 bases). In DNA, the CDR3 is TGCGCCAGCAGCTTGACAGGGCAATTCACTGAAGCTTTCTTT. Protein sequence: CASSLTGQFTEAFF.